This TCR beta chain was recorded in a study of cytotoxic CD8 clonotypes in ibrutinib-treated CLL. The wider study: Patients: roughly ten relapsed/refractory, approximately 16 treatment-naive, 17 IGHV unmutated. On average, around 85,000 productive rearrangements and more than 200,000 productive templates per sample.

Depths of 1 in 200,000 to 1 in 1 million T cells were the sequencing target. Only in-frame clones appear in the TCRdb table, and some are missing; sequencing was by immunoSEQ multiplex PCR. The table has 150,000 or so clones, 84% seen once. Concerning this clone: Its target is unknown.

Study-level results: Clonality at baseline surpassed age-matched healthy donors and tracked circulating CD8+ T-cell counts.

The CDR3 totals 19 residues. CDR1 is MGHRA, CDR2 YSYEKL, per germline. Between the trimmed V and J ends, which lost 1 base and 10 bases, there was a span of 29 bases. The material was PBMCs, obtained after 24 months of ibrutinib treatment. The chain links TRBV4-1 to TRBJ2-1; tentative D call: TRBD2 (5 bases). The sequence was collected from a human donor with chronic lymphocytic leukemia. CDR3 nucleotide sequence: TGCGCCAGCAGCCAAGGCCGGGGAGATCGGCTAGCTTCCTTCTCGGAGCAGTTCTTC. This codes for CASSQGRGDRLASFSEQFF.